Presented here are 22 T cell receptor beta chains from one specimen sequenced in a study of cytomegalovirus exposure and HLA in healthy donors. Primers for the PCR totalled 60 Vbeta and 13 Jbeta. Generated by immunoSEQ multiplex PCR, the TCRdb table keeps only in-frame clones and is missing some. This sample's clone table lists roughly 120,000 clones. The sequencing sample was made of PBMCs. These receptors all stem from a man aged 18-30 years in good health and CMV-seronegative.

This rearrangement joins TRBV30 to TRBJ2-1; 7 bases are shared with TRBD2. The ends lost 2 bases at V and 4 bases at J; junction bases unmatched: 14. This CDR3 is 17 amino acids long. Looked up from germline, CDR1 is GTSNPN and CDR2 is SVGIG (reference sequence). The CDR3 here is CAWSPTRVSGVYNEQFF. For the CDR3, the DNA is TGTGCCTGGAGTCCTACCCGAGTAAGCGGGGTGTACAATGAGCAGTTCTTC.

The chain uses TRBV5-4 and TRBJ2-2; D gene ambiguous. V was cut by 2 bases and J by 2 bases, with 19 bases left in between. Germline CDR1 is SGHNT and CDR2 is YYREEE (reference sequence). The CDR3 loop spans 18 amino acids. DNA of the CDR3: TGTGCCAGCAGCTTATACCTAGATCAACTGATTAACACCGGGGAGCTGTTTTTT. This codes for CASSLYLDQLINTGELFF.

The gene calls are TRBV6-1 and TRBJ2-7; weak D call: TRBD2 (6 bases). Germline-derived CDR1 and CDR2 are MNHNS and SASEGT. Trimming stripped 8 bases from V and 1 base from J, with 12 bases between. The CDR3 loop spans 13 amino acids. In DNA form, the CDR3 reads TGTGCCAGCTCGCCTAGCGATTCCTACGAGCAGTACTTC. Its translation: CASSPSDSYEQYF.

The chain is built from TRBV7-8 and TRBJ2-7; TRBD1 is a possible D gene (5 bases). This CDR3 is built from 15 residues. The V end lost 0 bases, the J end lost 2 bases, and 11 bases lay between the germline ends. Germline values: CDR1 SGHVS, CDR2 FQNEAQ. The CDR3 protein is CASSLALDKTYEQYF. The CDR3, as DNA: TGTGCCAGCAGCTTAGCTTTGGACAAGACCTACGAGCAGTACTTC.

The rearrangement links TRBV7-9 to TRBJ1-1, with a tentative D call TRBD1 (6 bases). Trimming removed 5 bases from V and 6 bases from J, with 13 bases in between. This CDR3 contains 13 residues. CDR1 is SEHNR and CDR2 is FQNEAQ in the germline V gene (reference sequence). CDR3 sequence reads: CASSHLQGSEAFF. Written as DNA, the CDR3 is TGTGCCAGCAGCCATTTACAGGGATCTGAAGCTTTCTTT.

V is TRBV11-2 and J is TRBJ1-2, with D maybe TRBD1 (5 bases). This CDR3 comprises 13 residues. Germline V gene data show CDR1 as SGHAT and CDR2 as FQNNGV. Between the trimmed V and J ends, which lost 1 base and 6 bases, there was a span of 9 bases. CDR3 sequence (DNA): TGTGCCAGCAGCTTAGCCTTACAGGATGGCTACACCTTC. It encodes CASSLALQDGYTF.

J is TRBJ1-1 and V is TRBV2, with a possible D match to TRBD1 (6 bases). Germline V CDR1 and CDR2: SNHLY, FYNNEI. CDR3 length: 14 residues. The germline V and J ends were trimmed by 6 bases and 5 bases, with 16 bases remaining between them. The CDR3 bases are TGTGCCAGCAGCAGAGACGGGGGGCTTACTGAAGCTTTCTTT. This gives the protein CASSRDGGLTEAFF.

The chain has TRBV29-1 and TRBJ2-2; perhaps TRBD2 as D (6 bases). The length of the CDR3 is 11 residues. V lost 4 bases, J lost 8 bases, and 8 bases lay in between. CDR1 and CDR2 (germline): SQVTM, ANQGSEA. CDR3 in amino acids: CSVVGTGELFF. The CDR3 DNA reads as TGCAGCGTTGTAGGGACTGGGGAGCTGTTTTTT.

The genes are TRBV5-1 and TRBJ2-1; TRBD2 matches at 9 bases. The CDR3 has 15 amino acids. CDR1 and CDR2 (germline): SGHRS, YFSETQ. Trimming took 0 bases from V and 5 from J; bases not matched to a gene: 3. The CDR3 DNA is TGCGCCAGCAGCTTGGGGCTAGCGGGGCACAATGAGCAGTTCTTC. As protein: CASSLGLAGHNEQFF.

This chain joins TRBV11-3 and TRBJ2-3; the D gene is possibly TRBD1 (6 bases). The CDR3 runs to 14 residues. Germline-derived CDR1 and CDR2 are SGHNT and YENEEA. Trimming cost V 5 bases and J 3 bases, with 12 bases left between them. CDR3 amino acids: CASSGRGRTDTQYF. CDR3 nucleotide sequence: TGTGCCAGCAGCGGCAGGGGAAGGACAGATACGCAGTATTTT.

V gene TRBV5-8 combines with J gene TRBJ1-3, with D perhaps matching TRBD1 (5 bases). This CDR3 is built from 15 residues. The V gene lost 4 bases and the J gene lost 2 bases, with 13 bases spanning the gap. The germline V gene encodes CDR1 SGHTS and CDR2 YDEGEE. In DNA form, the CDR3 reads TGTGCCAGCAGCGGGCCAGGGTTAACTGGAAACACCATATATTTT. Protein sequence: CASSGPGLTGNTIYF.

The chain couples TRBV5-4 to TRBJ1-2, with a weak D call TRBD1 (5 bases). CDR1 is SGHNT, CDR2 YYREEE, per germline (reference sequence). The CDR3 is made up of 13 amino acids. Trimming cost V 4 bases and J 5 bases, with 12 bases left between them. The chain's CDR3 is CASSTPGPYGYTF. The CDR3 nucleotides read TGTGCCAGCAGCACCCCAGGGCCTTATGGCTACACCTTC. The full variable domain, with the rest looked up from reference TRBV5-4 and TRBJ1-2, is ETGVTQSPTHLIKTRGQQVTLRCSSQSGHNTVSWYQQALGQGPQFIFQYYREEENGRGNFPPRFSGLQFPNYSSELNVNALELDDSALYLCASSTPGPYGYTFGSGTRLTVV.

The V gene is TRBV5-1, the J gene TRBJ2-7; tentatively, D is TRBD1 (5 bases). In germline, CDR1 is SGHRS, CDR2 YFSETQ. The CDR3 covers 18 residues. Trimming left V 0 bases short and J 2 bases short, with 21 bases between. In DNA, the CDR3 is TGCGCCAGCAGCTTGGTAGGGGCAGTTTTCGGCTCCCCCTACGAGCAGTACTTC. It codes for CASSLVGAVFGSPYEQYF.

The chain combines TRBV10-1 with TRBJ1-2; D is ambiguous. The germline V gene has CDR1 WNHNN and CDR2 SYGVQD (reference sequence). The V and J ends lost 2 bases and 4 bases respectively, with 8 bases between them. There are 13 residues in the CDR3. For the CDR3, the DNA is TGCGCCAGCAGTGAGAACCTAATCTATGGCTACACCTTC. Its translation is CASSENLIYGYTF.

The chain couples TRBV7-2 to TRBJ1-1; no clear D. Looked up from germline, CDR1 is SGHTA and CDR2 is FQGNSA. V lost 3 bases and J lost 1, with 6 bases in between. The CDR3 covers 13 residues. CDR3 protein: CASSFDTNTEAFF. The CDR3 DNA reads TGTGCCAGCAGCTTCGACACGAACACTGAAGCTTTCTTT.

J is TRBJ1-4 and V is TRBV20-1; 8 bases match TRBD1. Germline values: CDR1 DFQATT, CDR2 SNEGSKA (reference sequence). This CDR3 is built from 11 residues. After removal of 4 bases from V and 10 bases from J, the junction contained 2 bases not matched to a gene. CDR3 amino acids: CSATDRGKLFF. The DNA for the CDR3 is TGCAGTGCTACCGACAGGGGAAAACTGTTTTTT.

In DNA form, the CDR3 reads TGTGCCAGCAGCTGGGGACAGTCCTACGAGCAGTACTTC. This encodes CASSWGQSYEQYF. J is TRBJ2-7 and V is TRBV5-5; 7 nucleotides match TRBD1. This CDR3 contains 13 residues. Germline lookup yields CDR1 SGHKS and CDR2 YYEKEE (reference sequence). The V and J ends lost 3 bases and 1 base, in that order; junction bases with no gene match: 1.

This chain links TRBV14 with TRBJ2-3; 10 bases are shared with TRBD2. Germline V gene data show CDR1 as SGHDN and CDR2 as FVKESK. Germline trimming cut 4 bases from V and 2 bases from J; bases unmatched to any gene: 6. This CDR3 contains 16 residues. DNA of the CDR3: TGTGCCAGCAGCCCCCTTACTAGCGGGACCACAGATACGCAGTATTTT. Translating it yields CASSPLTSGTTDTQYF.

The CDR3 region is CASILGGTYEQYF. In nucleotides, the CDR3 is TGTGCCAGCATATTGGGGGGGACCTACGAGCAGTACTTC. This chain joins TRBV6-6 and TRBJ2-7, with 7 bases that match TRBD2. The CDR3 contains 13 residues. CDR1 is MNHNY and CDR2 is SVGAGI in the germline V gene (reference sequence). V shed 7 bases and J 2 bases; nucleotides not matched to a gene: 5.

V is TRBV6-5 and J is TRBJ2-1, with 12 bases aligning to TRBD2. Germline V gene data show CDR1 as MNHEY and CDR2 as SVGAGI. V lost 4 bases and J lost 9; bases outside the gene matches: 4. This CDR3 contains 14 residues. In nucleotides, the CDR3 is TGTGCCAGCAGTTTAACTAGCGGGAGGACTGAGCAGTTCTTC. Translated, it gives CASSLTSGRTEQFF.

The V gene is TRBV2, the J gene TRBJ2-7; 9 bases match TRBD2. Trimming cost V 0 bases and J 1 base; bases outside gene matches: 4. CDR3 length: 16 residues. Germline CDR1 is SNHLY and CDR2 is FYNNEI. DNA of the CDR3: TGTGCCAGCAGTGAAGCAAGGACTAGCGTATCCTACGAGCAGTACTTC. Translating it yields CASSEARTSVSYEQYF.

The gene calls are TRBV7-8 and TRBJ1-2; perhaps TRBD1 as D (6 bases). Germline V gives CDR1 SGHVS, CDR2 FQNEAQ. The CDR3 has 15 amino acids. V was cut by 5 bases and J by 5 bases, with 18 bases left in between. The CDR3 DNA sequence: TGTGCCAGCAGCCCGCGGGGGCAGGGCGGGTATGGCTACACCTTC. Translating it yields CASSPRGQGGYGYTF.